The sequence of this TCR beta chain was determined in a study of blood T cells in healthy people across ages (dated by TCRdb to 2015 to 2017). The study in broad terms: In model experiments, template switching captured about one uniquely barcoded TCR beta cDNA molecule for every two T cells. For two donors (one aged 18 to 29 and one aged 80 or older), the study analyzed two additional independent replicas of 1 million unique cDNA reads from the same blood draw. Four age groups were formed from the donors: young (average approximately 17 years), middle-aged (just under 40), aged (roughly 56) and long-lived (around 82). To avoid experimental bias, donors of different ages were randomly spread across the sequencing lanes. To track age-related changes in TCR beta repertoire diversity, the study relied on deep sequencing normalized with unique cDNA molecular identifiers.

Library construction relied on 5' RACE. The reads were generated on an Illumina HiSeq 2500. A second PCR of roughly 7 to 11 cycles was performed with a sample-barcoded 5' primer and a J-beta primer mix. A unique molecular identifier was introduced onto each TCR beta cDNA molecule by a template-switch 5' adaptor carrying 12 random nucleotides. Each sample yielded at least 2.5 million CDR3-containing paired-end reads. First-strand cDNA was synthesized from all RNA with the Mint cDNA synthesis kit, primed by a TRBC-specific oligonucleotide. Following uracil-DNA glycosylase treatment, a first 18-cycle PCR with universal primers M1SS and BC2_uni_R was performed on all cDNA. In the authors' own workflow: For normalization, 1 million high-quality reads, each with a distinct molecular identifier, were randomly selected from each sample. Instead of being binned into consensus sequences, reads that shared molecular identifiers were thrown out. MiTCR, with a Q25 quality threshold and the strictest error-elimination algorithm, was used for CDR3 identification, clonotype clustering and error correction. A nonparametric unseen species model with Euler transformation was used to estimate a lower bound on total TCR beta diversity. TCRdb reprocessed the public reads (quality trimming at Q25 with fastp, clone calling with MiXCR) and kept in-frame beta chains. Identical CDR3 proteins give one entry, which carries the most common genes and DNA. These V and J calls originate from TCRdb's pipeline instead of the authors' own analysis. This sample is represented by some 1.7 million distinct CDR3 sequences; over 25% of them were singletons. The ten largest clones capture about 8% of the sample.

Summary of the overall study and its limitations: Because the CMV infection status of the donors was unknown, age-related changes in expanded clonotypes may potentially have been confounded. Total diversity estimates from one million sequenced T cells were considered lower bounds and underestimates. Observed TCR beta diversity per million T cells fell roughly linearly with age, and a significant reduction was already apparent by age about 43. A strong correlation was found between observed TCR beta diversity and the percentage of naive T cells measured by flow cytometry. Bulk unsorted PBMC profiling prevented conclusive comparison of naive and antigen-experienced compartments. The long-lived group showed more naive CD4+ T cells, fewer expanded clones and increased TCR diversity than the aged group, suggesting age selection.

This clonotype appeared a single time. This receptor's antigen is unknown. One base away there is no much larger clone; base qualities are not given. One read alone makes for weak evidence. Systemically healthy Caucasian individuals from Russia, about 38 in total and aged about 6 to 90 years, were included as donors. Each donor gave around 9.8 milliliters of peripheral blood, collected into EDTA-treated Vacutainer tubes. Ficoll-Paque density-gradient centrifugation was used to isolate PBMCs, with at least 6 million per sample. Total RNA, at least 6 micrograms per sample, was extracted from PBMCs with Trizol reagent. The percentages of naive CD45RAhigh/CD27high T cells were determined by flow cytometry on a PBMC aliquot from every donor. Spanning cysteine to phenylalanine, the CDR3 consists of 14 amino acids. Just CDR3 DNA is preserved here, 42 bases in frame from base 1. CDR1 and CDR2 (MNHEY, SMNVEV) derive from the germline V gene (reference sequence). V is trimmed back by 6 bases and J by 1 base, and the junction contains 4 bases that no gene match accounts for.

This clonotype originated in a woman younger than 45 in good health. The V and J segments used are TRBV27 and TRBJ2-7, with TRBD2 identical over 9 junction bases. The sample taken for sequencing was blood. The nucleotide sequence reads TGTGCCAGCAGGGGCGGGGGGGCATCCTACGAGCAGTACTTC. Its coded protein is CASRGGGASYEQYF.